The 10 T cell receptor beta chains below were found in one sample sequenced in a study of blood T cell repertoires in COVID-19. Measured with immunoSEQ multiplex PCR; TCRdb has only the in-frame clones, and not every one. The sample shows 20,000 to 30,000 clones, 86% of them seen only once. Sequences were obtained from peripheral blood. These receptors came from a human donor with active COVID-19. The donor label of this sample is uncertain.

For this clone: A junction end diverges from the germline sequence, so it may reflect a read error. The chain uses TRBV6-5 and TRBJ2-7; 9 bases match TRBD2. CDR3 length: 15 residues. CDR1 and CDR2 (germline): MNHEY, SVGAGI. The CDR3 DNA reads TGTGCCAGCAGTCGCCCCGGGACTAGCTCCCACGAGCAGTACTTC. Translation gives CASSRPGTSSHEQYF.

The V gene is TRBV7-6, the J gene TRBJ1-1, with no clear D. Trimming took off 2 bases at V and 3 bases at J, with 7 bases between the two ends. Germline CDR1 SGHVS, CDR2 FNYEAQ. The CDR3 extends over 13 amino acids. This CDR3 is CASSLSRDTEAFF. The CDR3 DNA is TGTGCCAGCAGCTTATCGCGCGACACTGAAGCTTTCTTT.

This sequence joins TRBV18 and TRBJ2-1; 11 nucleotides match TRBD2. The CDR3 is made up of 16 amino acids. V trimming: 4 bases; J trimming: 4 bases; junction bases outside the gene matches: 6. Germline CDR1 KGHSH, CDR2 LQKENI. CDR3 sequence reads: CASSLLGLADYNEQFF. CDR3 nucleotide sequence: TGTGCCAGCTCACTCCTGGGACTAGCGGATTACAATGAGCAGTTCTTC.

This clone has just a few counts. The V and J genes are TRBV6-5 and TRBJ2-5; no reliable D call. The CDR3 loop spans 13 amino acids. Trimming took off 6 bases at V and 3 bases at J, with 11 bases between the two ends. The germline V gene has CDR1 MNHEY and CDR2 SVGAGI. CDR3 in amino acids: CASSEEWEETQYF. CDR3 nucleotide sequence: TGTGCCAGCAGCGAGGAATGGGAAGAGACCCAGTACTTC.

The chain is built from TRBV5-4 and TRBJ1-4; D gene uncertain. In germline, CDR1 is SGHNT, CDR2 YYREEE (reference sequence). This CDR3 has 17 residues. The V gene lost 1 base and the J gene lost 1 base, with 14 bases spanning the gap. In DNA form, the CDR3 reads TGTGCCAGCAGCTTGCAGGCCGGTAGTGGAACTAATGAAAAACTGTTTTTT. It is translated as CASSLQAGSGTNEKLFF.

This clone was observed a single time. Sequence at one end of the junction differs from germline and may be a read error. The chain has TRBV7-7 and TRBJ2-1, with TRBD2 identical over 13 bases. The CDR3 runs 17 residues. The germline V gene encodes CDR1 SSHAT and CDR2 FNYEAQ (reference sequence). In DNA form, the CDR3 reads TGTGCTAGCAGCCTCCGGACTAGCGGGAGCTCCTACAATGAGCAGTTCTTC. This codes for CASSLRTSGSSYNEQFF.

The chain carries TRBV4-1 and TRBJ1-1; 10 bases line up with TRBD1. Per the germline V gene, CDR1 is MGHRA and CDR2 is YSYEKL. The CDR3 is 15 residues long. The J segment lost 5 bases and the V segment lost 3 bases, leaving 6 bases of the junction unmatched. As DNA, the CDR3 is TGCGCCAGCAGCCACAGGACAGGGGGAGATACTGAAGCTTTCTTT. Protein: CASSHRTGGDTEAFF.

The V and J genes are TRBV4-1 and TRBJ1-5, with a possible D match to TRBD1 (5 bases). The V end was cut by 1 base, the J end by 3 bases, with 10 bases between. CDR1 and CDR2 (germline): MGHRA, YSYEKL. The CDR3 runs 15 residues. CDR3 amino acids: CASSQAAGHNQPQHF. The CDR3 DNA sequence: TGCGCCAGCAGCCAAGCGGCAGGACACAATCAGCCCCAGCATTTT.

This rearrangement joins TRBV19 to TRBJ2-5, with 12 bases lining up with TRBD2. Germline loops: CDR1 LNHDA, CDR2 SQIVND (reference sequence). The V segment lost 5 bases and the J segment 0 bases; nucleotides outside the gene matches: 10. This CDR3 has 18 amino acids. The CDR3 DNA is TGTGCCAGTAGTGCCCTGACTAGCGGGGGACCCGACCAAGAGACCCAGTACTTC. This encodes CASSALTSGGPDQETQYF.

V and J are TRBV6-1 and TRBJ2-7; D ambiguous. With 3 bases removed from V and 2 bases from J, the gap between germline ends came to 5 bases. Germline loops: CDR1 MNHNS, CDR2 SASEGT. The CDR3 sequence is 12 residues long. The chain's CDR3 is CASSELPYEQYF. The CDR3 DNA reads TGTGCCAGCAGTGAGCTACCCTACGAGCAGTACTTC.